Below are 28 T cell receptor beta chains sequenced from a single sample in a study of blood T cell repertoires in COVID-19. Generated by immunoSEQ multiplex PCR, the TCRdb table keeps only in-frame clones and is missing some. The repertoire has a few hundred thousand clones, approximately 83% of them found once; the top ten carry around 1.8%. What was sequenced was PBMCs or T cells enriched from blood (not recorded which). The receptors shown here come from a woman aged 45-65 years who had recovered from COVID-19.

V and J are TRBV27 and TRBJ2-3; a possible D gene is TRBD1 (5 bases). The CDR3 sequence is 11 residues long. Looked up from germline, CDR1 is MNHEY and CDR2 is SMNVEV (reference sequence). The V gene lost 6 bases and the J gene lost 9 bases, with 10 bases spanning the gap. The CDR3 nucleotides read TGTGCCAGCAGGACAGCCTGGACGCAGTATTTT. Protein product: CASRTAWTQYF.

This clone was detected only a few times. The gene calls are TRBV5-1 and TRBJ2-7; 11 bases align to TRBD2. Looked up from germline, CDR1 is SGHRS and CDR2 is YFSETQ. The CDR3 contains 17 residues. The trim removed 4 bases at V and 2 bases at J, leaving 11 bases unmatched. As DNA, the CDR3 is TGCGCCAGCAGCCCCCATTTGGTACTAGCGGGAGCCTACGAGCAGTACTTC. The encoded protein is CASSPHLVLAGAYEQYF.

This chain joins TRBV9 and TRBJ1-3, with D uncertain. Germline CDR1 and CDR2: SGDLS and YYNGEE. Trimming took 0 bases from V and 8 from J, leaving 9 bases between them. CDR3 size: 13 residues. The CDR3 sequence: CASSVAQVDTIYF. The CDR3 DNA sequence: TGTGCCAGCAGCGTAGCTCAGGTAGACACCATATATTTT.

This clone was detected a few times. The V and J genes are TRBV7-8 and TRBJ1-6; D possibly corresponds to TRBD1 (6 bases). The V end lost 5 bases, the J end lost 9 bases, and 17 bases lay between the germline ends. This CDR3 comprises 15 residues. Germline-derived CDR1 and CDR2 are SGHVS and FQNEAQ. The CDR3 reads CASSLGQPKVSPLHF. The CDR3 DNA reads TGTGCCAGCAGCCTAGGACAGCCGAAAGTTTCACCCCTCCACTTT.

V and J are TRBV18 and TRBJ2-3; 9 bases match TRBD1. V dropped 4 bases and J dropped 2; count of bases not matched to a gene: 4. The CDR3 spans 15 residues. From germline, CDR1 is KGHSH and CDR2 LQKENI. CDR3 protein: CASSRDRANTDTQYF. In DNA form, the CDR3 reads TGTGCCAGCTCACGGGACAGGGCGAACACAGATACGCAGTATTTT.

J is TRBJ2-7 and V is TRBV7-6, with TRBD2 identical over 7 bases. The CDR3 spans 14 residues. CDR1 and CDR2 (germline): SGHVS, FNYEAQ. V trimming: 3 bases; J trimming: 6 bases; junction bases outside the gene matches: 8. For the CDR3, the DNA is TGTGCCAGCAGCTTTGGGGCGGGAGAAGGCGAGCAGTACTTC. It codes for CASSFGAGEGEQYF.

CDR3 in amino acids: CASSVDPGANEKLFF. The CDR3 DNA is TGTGCCAGCAGCGTAGACCCGGGGGCTAATGAAAAACTGTTTTTT. J is TRBJ1-4 and V is TRBV7-9; D may be TRBD1 (5 bases). V was pared by 5 bases and J by 3 bases, with 13 bases between. Germline V lookup: CDR1 SEHNR, CDR2 FQNEAQ (reference sequence). The CDR3 consists of 15 residues. Based on the CDR3 plus reference TRBV7-9 and TRBJ1-4, the full variable domain is DTGVSQNPRHKITKRGQNVTFRCDPISEHNRLYWYRQTLGQGPEFLTYFQNEAQLEKSRLLSDRFSAERPKGSFSTLEIQRTEQGDSAMYLCASSVDPGANEKLFFGSGTQLSVL.

The rearrangement joins TRBV5-1 to TRBJ1-4, with 7 nucleotides matching TRBD1. CDR1 is SGHRS, CDR2 YFSETQ, per germline. The CDR3 is made up of 16 amino acids. The J segment lost 1 base and the V segment lost 4 bases, leaving 7 bases of the junction unmatched. The CDR3 sequence: CASSQQGLGTNEKLFF. CDR3 coding DNA: TGCGCCAGCAGCCAACAGGGGCTCGGAACTAATGAAAAACTGTTTTTT.

This rearrangement joins TRBV7-9 to TRBJ1-5; no firm D call. Germline V gives CDR1 SEHNR, CDR2 FQNEAQ (reference sequence). This CDR3 contains 15 residues. The germline V and J ends were trimmed by 5 bases and 6 bases, with 17 bases remaining between them. CDR3: CASSPPGVEGQPQHF. The CDR3 DNA follows: TGTGCCAGCAGCCCCCCCGGGGTCGAAGGTCAGCCCCAGCATTTT.

This clone has only one observation. The J gene is TRBJ2-3, the V gene TRBV13, with D possibly being TRBD2 (6 bases). CDR3 length equals 11 residues. The V end was cut by 3 bases, the J end by 11 bases, with 9 bases between. Germline V gene lookup returns CDR1 PRHDT and CDR2 FYEKMQ (reference sequence). The CDR3 DNA follows: TGTGCCAGCAGCTTTATGCGGGAGCAGTATTTT. Amino acid sequence: CASSFMREQYF. The full variable domain, its missing parts supplied by reference TRBV13 and TRBJ2-3, is AAGVIQSPRHLIKEKRETATLKCYPIPRHDTVYWYQQGPGQDPQFLISFYEKMQSDKGSIPDRFSAQQFSDYHSELNMSSLELGDSALYFCASSFMREQYFGPGTRLTVL.

This rearrangement joins TRBV6-5 to TRBJ2-1; possible D gene TRBD2, 5 bases. The germline V and J ends were trimmed by 5 bases and 3 bases, with 14 bases remaining between them. Germline V gene data show CDR1 as MNHEY and CDR2 as SVGAGI. The CDR3 has 15 residues. CDR3 in DNA: TGTGCCAGCAGTCCCAAGCGGACGGACTACAATGAGCAGTTCTTC. It is translated as CASSPKRTDYNEQFF.

The V and J genes are TRBV5-1 and TRBJ1-6; TRBD1 is a possible D gene (5 bases). Deletions cut 4 bases from V and 7 bases from J, with 12 bases between. Germline V gene lookup returns CDR1 SGHRS and CDR2 YFSETQ. The CDR3 runs to 14 residues. As DNA, the CDR3 is TGCGCCAGCAGCCCGGGGGACCGAAATTCACCCCTCCACTTT. It yields the protein CASSPGDRNSPLHF.

This rearrangement joins TRBV5-1 to TRBJ2-5, with 7 bases matching TRBD1. The junction had 8 bases not matched to a gene; V was cut back by 4 bases and J by 2 bases. This CDR3 region has 15 residues. CDR1 and CDR2 (germline): SGHRS, YFSETQ. The CDR3, as DNA: TGCGCCAGCAGCCTCCAACCGGGACAGCAAGAGACCCAGTACTTC. This codes for CASSLQPGQQETQYF.

The chain couples TRBV5-1 to TRBJ2-5; TRBD2 matches 10 bases. Germline CDR1 and CDR2: SGHRS and YFSETQ. The CDR3 spans 15 residues. After removal of 0 bases from V and 3 bases from J, the junction contained 2 bases not matched to a gene. For the CDR3, the DNA is TGCGCCAGCAGCTTGGCGGGGACTAGCGAAGAGACCCAGTACTTC. Translation gives CASSLAGTSEETQYF. Full variable domain (remainder filled in from reference TRBV5-1 and TRBJ2-5): KAGVTQTPRYLIKTRGQQVTLSCSPISGHRSVSWYQQTPGQGLQFLFEYFSETQRNKGNFPGRFSGRQFSNSRSEMNVSTLELGDSALYLCASSLAGTSEETQYFGPGTRLLVL.

The chain couples TRBV10-1 to TRBJ2-3; tentative D call: TRBD2 (5 bases). With 1 base removed from V and 2 bases from J, the gap between germline ends came to 10 bases. The CDR3 extends over 15 amino acids. In germline, CDR1 is WNHNN, CDR2 SYGVQD (reference sequence). Here the CDR3 DNA reads TGCGCCAGCAGTGAGTGGCTAGCCGCCACAGATACGCAGTATTTT. Translation: CASSEWLAATDTQYF.

The table lists this clone with a few counts. The chain has TRBV7-6 and TRBJ1-2; a possible D gene is TRBD1 (5 bases). The V and J ends lost 5 bases and 7 bases respectively, with 11 bases between them. The CDR3 loop spans 12 amino acids. Germline V gives CDR1 SGHVS, CDR2 FNYEAQ. The CDR3 sequence is CASSLAGAGYTF. The DNA for the CDR3 is TGTGCCAGCAGCCTGGCTGGGGCTGGCTACACCTTC.

J is TRBJ2-7 and V is TRBV11-3; a weak D match, TRBD1 (6 bases). This CDR3 has 14 residues. V shed 1 base and J shed 0 bases, with 7 bases lying between them. Germline V lookup: CDR1 SGHNT, CDR2 YENEEA. CDR3 DNA sequence: TGTGCCAGCAGCTTAGGGACAGACTCCTACGAGCAGTACTTC. Translation gives CASSLGTDSYEQYF.

In this sample, this clone turned up a few times. This chain joins TRBV19 and TRBJ1-6; no clear D. V was shortened by 4 bases and J by 4 bases, with 8 bases between the two germline ends. Germline V gene sequence: CDR1 LNHDA, CDR2 SQIVND (reference sequence). The CDR3 covers 14 residues. CDR3 in DNA: TGTGCCAGTAGTAAGGGAGCTTATAATTCACCCCTCCACTTT. This codes for CASSKGAYNSPLHF.

This clone was seen more than once but under ten times. V gene TRBV5-6 combines with J gene TRBJ2-7; D is uncertain. The CDR3 loop spans 15 amino acids. The V gene's germline CDR1 is SGHDT and CDR2 YYEEEE. Trimming cost V 1 base and J 1 base, with 12 bases left between them. CDR3 protein: CASSLLGFSSYEQYF. The DNA for the CDR3 is TGTGCCAGCAGCTTGTTGGGCTTCTCTTCCTACGAGCAGTACTTC.

The CDR3 spells CASSYSSGGYNEQFF. The CDR3 nucleotides read TGTGCCAGCAGTTACTCTAGCGGGGGATACAATGAGCAGTTCTTC. The J gene is TRBJ2-1, the V gene TRBV6-5; TRBD2 agrees at 9 bases. The CDR3 runs to 15 residues. Germline assignment: CDR1 MNHEY and CDR2 SVGAGI. The ends lost 0 bases at V and 4 bases at J; junction bases unmatched: 1.

The CDR3 loop reads CASSYSSTGYGYTF. In DNA form, the CDR3 reads TGTGCCAGCAGTTACTCCTCTACAGGGTACGGCTACACCTTC. The chain uses TRBV6-6 and TRBJ1-2; possible D gene TRBD1, 6 bases. The CDR3 spans 14 residues. The ends were cut back, 0 bases at V and 8 bases at J, with 13 bases in the middle. From germline, CDR1 is MNHNY and CDR2 SVGAGI (reference sequence).

J is TRBJ2-3 and V is TRBV19, with TRBD1 matching over 9 bases. The J segment lost 5 bases and the V segment lost 6 bases, leaving 12 bases of the junction unmatched. The CDR3 is 16 amino acids. Germline V gene sequence: CDR1 LNHDA, CDR2 SQIVND (reference sequence). The CDR3 region is CASRDLRDREVDTQYF. The CDR3 DNA sequence: TGTGCCAGTAGGGATCTCCGGGACAGGGAGGTAGATACGCAGTATTTT.

This clone was observed a single time. The genes are TRBV13 and TRBJ1-1; D is unresolved. Germline V gene lookup returns CDR1 PRHDT and CDR2 FYEKMQ (reference sequence). V lost 4 bases to trimming and J lost 3 bases, with 12 bases between them. This CDR3 spans 14 amino acids. CDR3 DNA sequence: TGTGCCAGCAGCTCGGGGTCAGGCCACACTGAAGCTTTCTTT. Encoded protein: CASSSGSGHTEAFF.

The chain links TRBV7-6 to TRBJ1-2; the D is unclear. V lost 1 base and J lost 2, with 8 bases in between. This CDR3 comprises 14 residues. Germline CDR1 reads SGHVS; CDR2 reads FNYEAQ. In nucleotides, the CDR3 is TGTGCCAGCAGCTTAGTTGCAGGCAACTATGGCTACACCTTC. This translates into CASSLVAGNYGYTF.

The chain carries TRBV5-1 and TRBJ2-7, with D possibly being TRBD2 (6 bases). The CDR3 covers 15 residues. Germline CDR1 is SGHRS and CDR2 is YFSETQ. With 2 bases removed from V and 5 bases from J, the gap between germline ends came to 17 bases. The CDR3 DNA is TGCGCCAGCAGCTTCGGAGGGTACTATGAGGACGAGCAGTACTTC. This translates into CASSFGGYYEDEQYF.

V gene TRBV25-1 combines with J gene TRBJ2-5, with D tentatively TRBD2 (5 bases). The CDR3 is 14 residues long. CDR1 is MGHDK and CDR2 is SYGVNS in the germline V gene. Trimming left V 2 bases short and J 5 bases short, with 12 bases between. CDR3 in DNA: TGTGCCAGCAGTGAACCATTAGTAGCGGAGACCCAGTACTTC. Its protein is CASSEPLVAETQYF.

The chain carries TRBV28 and TRBJ2-2; 7 bases are a match to TRBD1. V trimming: 6 bases; J trimming: 3 bases; junction bases outside the gene matches: 4. Per the germline V gene, CDR1 is MDHEN and CDR2 is SYDVKM. The length of the CDR3 is 14 residues. In nucleotides, the CDR3 is TGTGCCAGCAGAAGACAGGGCGACACCGGGGAGCTGTTTTTT. It is translated as CASRRQGDTGELFF.

The chain carries TRBV13 and TRBJ2-7; possibly TRBD2 for D (5 bases). The CDR3 is 14 residues long. V lost 3 bases to trimming and J lost 7 bases, with 16 bases between them. Germline V gives CDR1 PRHDT, CDR2 FYEKMQ (reference sequence). The CDR3 here is CASSLEGGGEEQYF. In DNA form, the CDR3 reads TGTGCCAGCAGCTTGGAAGGCGGTGGGGAGGAGCAGTACTTC.